This note documents a single T cell receptor beta chain sequence. What it recognizes is unknown. The CDR3 runs to 15 residues. V dropped 4 bases and J dropped 0 bases, with 11 bases sitting between them. The V gene's germline CDR1 is SGHRS and CDR2 YFSETQ. Terminally differentiated effector memory CD45RA+ cells were excluded from the naive CD8 cells, which were CD45RO-negative and positively selected for CCR7. The method was immunoSEQ multiplex PCR; TCRdb's version includes in-frame clones alone and lacks a portion of them. This table has some 2 million clones, approximately 94% appearing once. This entry belongs to a study of shared clonotypes between healthy human individuals. Study observations and caveats: Owing to a small donor count, the genetic and exposure-history diversity represented was limited.

This receptor was taken from a man aged 18 to 35 in good health. Material: naive CD8+ T cells sorted from blood. The V call is TRBV5-1, the J call TRBJ2-1; TRBD1 or TRBD2 may be the D gene (5 bases each). The chain's CDR3 is CASSTPGPSYNEQFF. CDR3 sequence (DNA): TGCGCCAGCAGCACCCCGGGACCCTCCTACAATGAGCAGTTCTTC.